The present TCR beta chain was sequenced within a study of cytomegalovirus exposure and HLA in healthy donors. PCR employed 60 Vbeta and 13 Jbeta primers. Produced via immunoSEQ multiplex PCR; TCRdb's table is partial and in-frame only. The repertoire holds 80,000 to 95,000 clones, with over 55% as singletons. Study results and limitations: Per published accounts, TCR beta sequences correctly predicted the HLA-A and HLA-B alleles of most subjects.

Trimming removed 0 bases from V and 1 base from J, with 12 bases in between. This CDR3 has 16 amino acids. Germline V CDR1 and CDR2: MNHEY, SVGAGI. In regard to this clone: Its antigen is unidentified.

The sample taken for sequencing was PBMCs. The rearrangement links TRBV6-5 to TRBJ1-1; tentatively, D is TRBD1 (6 bases). This TCR was sampled from a woman in her twenties or thirties in good health and CMV-seronegative. The CDR3, as DNA: TGTGCCAGCAGTTACTCGACTACAGGGCCGAACACTGAAGCTTTCTTT. Encoded protein: CASSYSTTGPNTEAFF.